What follows are 28 T cell receptor beta chains derived from one specimen sequenced in a study of cytomegalovirus exposure and HLA in healthy donors. The PCR had 60 Vbeta and 13 Jbeta primers. Profiled with immunoSEQ multiplex PCR; TCRdb holds only in-frame clones, not every one. This table has about 160,000 clones, roughly four fifths appearing once. The sample taken for sequencing was PBMCs. These receptors came from a woman between 18 and 29 years old in good health and CMV-seronegative.

The V and J genes are TRBV29-1 and TRBJ2-3; 7 bases are a match to TRBD1. This CDR3 has 15 amino acids. Germline V CDR1 and CDR2: SQVTM, ANQGSEA. J was trimmed by 0 bases and V by 2 bases; bases with no gene match: 5. CDR3 sequence: CSVERGGRSTDTQYF. In DNA form, the CDR3 reads TGCAGCGTTGAAAGAGGGGGCCGGAGCACAGATACGCAGTATTTT.

A few counts support this clone. This chain uses TRBV9 with TRBJ2-3, with 10 bases that match TRBD2. Per the germline V gene, CDR1 is SGDLS and CDR2 is YYNGEE. The CDR3 has 16 amino acids. V lost 0 bases, J lost 2 bases, and 3 bases stayed unmatched. In DNA form, the CDR3 reads TGTGCCAGCAGCGTAGGCAGCGGGAGGGACACAGATACGCAGTATTTT. It yields the protein CASSVGSGRDTDTQYF. The whole variable domain, remainder taken from reference TRBV9 and TRBJ2-3, is DSGVTQTPKHLITATGQRVTLRCSPRSGDLSVYWYQQSLDQGLQFLIQYYNGEERAKGNILERFSAQQFPDLHSELNLSSLELGDSALYFCASSVGSGRDTDTQYFGPGTRLTVL.

CDR3 sequence: CASGQGGIGNQPQHF. DNA for the CDR3: TGTGCTAGTGGTCAAGGGGGCATCGGCAATCAGCCCCAGCATTTT. This chain connects TRBV12-5 to TRBJ1-5; 7 bases map to TRBD1. Germline V gene sequence: CDR1 LGHNT, CDR2 FRNRAP. J gave up 2 bases and V 5 bases, and 6 bases lay outside the gene matches. This CDR3 comprises 15 residues.

The chain joins TRBV2 to TRBJ2-7; possibly TRBD2 for D (6 bases). Germline values: CDR1 SNHLY, CDR2 FYNNEI. This CDR3 contains 15 residues. The V and J ends lost 2 bases and 2 bases respectively, with 13 bases between them. CDR3 amino acids: CASSEYMGGAYEQYF. DNA for the CDR3: TGTGCCAGCAGTGAATACATGGGGGGAGCCTACGAGCAGTACTTC.

V is TRBV6-5 and J is TRBJ1-6; D is possibly TRBD1 (6 bases). Trimming removed 0 bases from V and 8 bases from J, with 8 bases in between. The CDR3 has 14 amino acids. Germline CDR1 reads MNHEY; CDR2 reads SVGAGI. The CDR3, as DNA: TGTGCCAGCAGTTACTCCCACAGGGATTCACCCCTCCACTTT. Its protein product is CASSYSHRDSPLHF.

CDR3 in amino acids: CASSQEGTGGHEQYF. The CDR3 region has the DNA TGTGCCAGCAGCCAAGAGGGGACAGGGGGCCACGAGCAGTACTTC. The rearrangement joins TRBV4-2 to TRBJ2-5; TRBD1 agrees at 12 bases. Matching the DNA end better, TRBJ2-7 makes the J call doubtful. The CDR3 covers 15 residues. Per germline, CDR1 LGHNA and CDR2 YNFKEQ.

The rearrangement links TRBV29-1 to TRBJ1-3; no definite D call. Trimming removed 0 bases from V and 4 bases from J, with 10 bases in between. From germline, CDR1 is SQVTM and CDR2 ANQGSEA. This CDR3 has 14 amino acids. The CDR3 DNA is TGCAGCGTTGAAGATCGTTCCTTAGGAAACACCATATATTTT. Translation gives CSVEDRSLGNTIYF. The whole variable domain, filled in from reference TRBV29-1 and TRBJ1-3, reads SAVISQKPSRDICQRGTSLTIQCQVDSQVTMMFWYRQQPGQSLTLIATANQGSEATYESGFVIDKFPISRPNLTFSTLTVSNMSPEDSSIYLCSVEDRSLGNTIYFGEGSWLTVV.

J is TRBJ1-2 and V is TRBV14; tentative D call: TRBD1 (5 bases). V lost 6 bases to trimming and J lost 2 bases, with 13 bases between them. CDR1 is SGHDN, CDR2 FVKESK, per germline. This CDR3 has 14 amino acids. The CDR3: CASSRGGVNYGYTF. The CDR3 DNA is TGTGCCAGCAGTCGCGGGGGGGTAAACTATGGCTACACCTTC.

The chain combines TRBV2 with TRBJ1-3, with D hard to call. This CDR3 has 12 amino acids. V dropped 6 bases and J dropped 3 bases, with 6 bases sitting between them. CDR1 and CDR2 (germline): SNHLY, FYNNEI. CDR3 region: CASREGGNTIYF. CDR3 nucleotides: TGTGCCAGCAGGGAGGGTGGAAACACCATATATTTT. The variable domain in full, with the rest retrieved from reference TRBV2 and TRBJ1-3, is EPEVTQTPSHQVTQMGQEVILRCVPISNHLYFYWYRQILGQKVEFLVSFYNNEISEKSEIFDDQFSVERPDGSNFTLKIRSTKLEDSAMYFCASREGGNTIYFGEGSWLTVV.

The chain recombines TRBV6-6 with TRBJ1-1; TRBD1 matches at 8 bases. Germline V gene sequence: CDR1 MNHNY, CDR2 SVGAGI (reference sequence). The V and J ends lost 0 bases and 4 bases, in that order; junction bases with no gene match: 4. The CDR3 runs to 15 residues. CDR3 in amino acids: CASSYSFQGATEAFF. The CDR3 nucleotides are TGTGCCAGCAGTTACTCTTTTCAGGGGGCCACTGAAGCTTTCTTT.

This clone has just one count. The chain has TRBV19 and TRBJ2-7, with D perhaps matching TRBD1 (6 bases). Trimming pared 8 bases from V and 3 bases from J, leaving 11 bases between. There are 12 residues in the CDR3. Germline V gives CDR1 LNHDA, CDR2 SQIVND (reference sequence). CDR3 in DNA: TGTGCCAGTGCGACAGGCGGCTACGAGCAGTACTTC. Its protein product is CASATGGYEQYF.

The chain combines TRBV18 with TRBJ1-1, with 8 bases lining up with TRBD1. Germline-derived CDR1 and CDR2 are KGHSH and LQKENI. Trimming at V came to 2 bases and at J to 5 bases, leaving 4 bases not matched to a gene. The CDR3 spans 14 residues. The CDR3: CASSPVYRGTEAFF. CDR3 in DNA: TGTGCCAGCTCACCAGTTTACAGGGGGACTGAAGCTTTCTTT. Looking up the rest from reference TRBV18 and TRBJ1-1 gives the full variable domain: NAGVMQNPRHLVRRRGQEARLRCSPMKGHSHVYWYRQLPEEGLKFMVYLQKENIIDESGMPKERFSAEFPKEGPSILRIQQVVRGDSAAYFCASSPVYRGTEAFFGQGTRLTVV.

This sequence joins TRBV5-1 and TRBJ2-4, with TRBD1 identical over 9 bases. This CDR3 has 16 residues. Germline V CDR1 and CDR2: SGHRS, YFSETQ. The V segment lost 2 bases and the J segment 5 bases; nucleotides outside the gene matches: 8. This CDR3 reads CASSLTGGLRENIQYF. In DNA form, the CDR3 reads TGCGCCAGCAGCTTAACAGGGGGCTTGAGGGAAAACATTCAGTACTTC.

The rearrangement links TRBV10-2 to TRBJ1-1; 8 nucleotides match TRBD1. V shed 4 bases and J 10 bases; nucleotides not matched to a gene: 5. The germline gives CDR1 WSHSY, CDR2 SAAADI. The CDR3 runs to 12 residues. This CDR3 reads CASSGTGLGAFF. The CDR3 DNA reads TGCGCCAGCAGTGGGACAGGGTTAGGAGCTTTCTTT.

The V and J genes are TRBV5-1 and TRBJ1-1; the D gene is possibly TRBD1 (5 bases). Germline loops: CDR1 SGHRS, CDR2 YFSETQ. The CDR3 is 15 amino acids. Trimming removed 4 bases from V and 3 bases from J, with 16 bases in between. The CDR3 sequence: CASSPGGGSDTEAFF. The CDR3, as DNA: TGCGCCAGCAGCCCCGGTGGGGGGTCCGACACTGAAGCTTTCTTT.

The gene calls are TRBV6-1 and TRBJ1-1, with a possible D match to TRBD1 (5 bases). The V end was cut by 4 bases, the J end by 6 bases, with 15 bases between. The CDR3 length is 14 residues. From germline, CDR1 is MNHNS and CDR2 SASEGT. The CDR3 sequence is CASSAIRGGAEAFF. CDR3 bases: TGTGCCAGCAGTGCGATAAGGGGAGGGGCTGAAGCTTTCTTT.

This chain links TRBV2 with TRBJ2-5, with 7 bases fitting TRBD1. V lost 3 bases, J lost 11 bases, and 12 bases stayed unmatched. The CDR3 has 14 residues. Germline CDR1 is SNHLY and CDR2 is FYNNEI. The chain's CDR3 is CASSEAFGTVEQYF. DNA of the CDR3: TGTGCCAGCAGTGAGGCTTTCGGGACAGTTGAGCAGTACTTC.

The V call is TRBV6-1, the J call TRBJ2-3; 10 nucleotides align to TRBD1. This CDR3 spans 15 amino acids. The V and J ends lost 7 bases and 4 bases, in that order; junction bases with no gene match: 8. In germline, CDR1 is MNHNS, CDR2 SASEGT. CDR3 DNA: TGTGCCAGCACGATCGGACAGGGGGTTTCAGATACGCAGTATTTT. Its protein product is CASTIGQGVSDTQYF.

This clone was seen more than once but under ten times. The CDR3 loop is CASSFPRDRGQSYNEQFF. Here the CDR3 DNA reads TGTGCCAGCAGCTTCCCCCGGGACAGGGGGCAGTCCTACAATGAGCAGTTCTTC. This sequence joins TRBV7-8 and TRBJ2-1; TRBD1 matches at 12 bases. The trim removed 3 bases at V and 1 base at J, leaving 7 bases unmatched. The CDR3 runs 18 residues. Germline V gene data show CDR1 as SGHVS and CDR2 as FQNEAQ.

The chain joins TRBV7-2 to TRBJ1-2, with a possible D match to TRBD1 (5 bases). V lost 1 base and J 5 bases, leaving 17 bases between the germline ends. Per germline, CDR1 SGHTA and CDR2 FQGNSA. This CDR3 spans 16 amino acids. For the CDR3, the DNA is TGTGCCAGCAGCTTAGGGCAGGGCCTCTCAGGGTATGGCTACACCTTC. This gives the protein CASSLGQGLSGYGYTF.

This rearrangement joins TRBV14 to TRBJ2-7; D might be TRBD2 (5 bases). V was trimmed by 4 bases and J by 2 bases, leaving 12 bases between them. This CDR3 has 14 residues. Germline V gives CDR1 SGHDN, CDR2 FVKESK. The CDR3 nucleotides are TGTGCCAGCAGCCGCGGTTCGGGGACCTACGAGCAGTACTTC. It specifies CASSRGSGTYEQYF.

The genes are TRBV5-6 and TRBJ1-6; tentatively, D is TRBD1 (6 bases). The V and J ends lost 5 bases and 3 bases respectively, with 12 bases between them. Germline V gene lookup returns CDR1 SGHDT and CDR2 YYEEEE. This CDR3 has 15 residues. The CDR3 nucleotides are TGTGCCAGCAGTGGGGGCGGAAACTATAATTCACCCCTCCACTTT. Protein: CASSGGGNYNSPLHF.

This clone was seen once. The V call is TRBV6-6, the J call TRBJ1-1; D gene uncertain. The CDR3 has 15 residues. Germline V lookup: CDR1 MNHNY, CDR2 SVGAGI (reference sequence). V dropped 5 bases and J dropped 4 bases, with 17 bases sitting between them. CDR3 DNA: TGTGCCAGCAGTCCCGTGGGGAGTAGGACCACTGAAGCTTTCTTT. Translating it yields CASSPVGSRTTEAFF.

The CDR3 bases are TGTGCCAGCAGCTTGTTTACCGGGGGAGAGAGCAATCAGCCCCAGCATTTT. Translated: CASSLFTGGESNQPQHF. V is TRBV5-8 and J is TRBJ1-5; a weak D match, TRBD1 (5 bases). There are 17 residues in the CDR3. The germline gives CDR1 SGHTS, CDR2 YDEGEE. The V gene lost 1 base and the J gene lost 1 base, with 15 bases spanning the gap. The whole variable domain, remainder taken from reference TRBV5-8 and TRBJ1-5, is EAGVTQSPTHLIKTRGQQATLRCSPISGHTSVYWYQQALGLGLQFLLWYDEGEERNRGNFPPRFSGRQFPNYSSELNVNALELEDSALYLCASSLFTGGESNQPQHFGDGTRLSIL.

V and J are TRBV5-1 and TRBJ2-2; 10 nucleotides align to TRBD1. Germline V CDR1 and CDR2: SGHRS, YFSETQ. This CDR3 contains 16 residues. V gave up 4 bases and J gave up 3 bases; unmatched junction bases: 6. The CDR3: CASSATGGADTGELFF. Here the CDR3 DNA reads TGCGCCAGCAGCGCGACAGGGGGCGCGGACACCGGGGAGCTGTTTTTT.

The V gene is TRBV2, the J gene TRBJ2-1; 12 bases agree with TRBD2. This CDR3 contains 14 residues. Germline CDR1 reads SNHLY; CDR2 reads FYNNEI. The ends lost 4 bases at V and 8 bases at J; junction bases unmatched: 3. In DNA, the CDR3 is TGTGCCAGCAGTGGACTAGCGGGAGTAGATGAGCAGTTCTTC. Translating it yields CASSGLAGVDEQFF.

The chain is built from TRBV5-1 and TRBJ2-7; TRBD1 is a possible D gene (6 bases). The V and J ends lost 4 bases and 0 bases respectively, with 20 bases between them. The CDR3 covers 17 residues. Germline CDR1 reads SGHRS; CDR2 reads YFSETQ. CDR3 nucleotide sequence: TGCGCCAGCAGCCCCGCTCCGGGACACCGAAGCTCCTACGAGCAGTACTTC. Its protein is CASSPAPGHRSSYEQYF. Variable domain in full (rest from reference TRBV5-1 and TRBJ2-7): KAGVTQTPRYLIKTRGQQVTLSCSPISGHRSVSWYQQTPGQGLQFLFEYFSETQRNKGNFPGRFSGRQFSNSRSEMNVSTLELGDSALYLCASSPAPGHRSSYEQYFGPGTRLTVT.

V gene TRBV28 combines with J gene TRBJ1-2, with 7 nucleotides matching TRBD1. CDR1 MDHEN and CDR2 SYDVKM come from the germline V gene. This CDR3 region has 12 residues. The V gene end was trimmed by 3 bases and the J gene end by 5 bases; junction bases not matched to a gene: 0. Here the CDR3 reads CASSLTGYGYTF. The CDR3 DNA follows: TGTGCCAGCAGTTTGACAGGGTATGGCTACACCTTC.